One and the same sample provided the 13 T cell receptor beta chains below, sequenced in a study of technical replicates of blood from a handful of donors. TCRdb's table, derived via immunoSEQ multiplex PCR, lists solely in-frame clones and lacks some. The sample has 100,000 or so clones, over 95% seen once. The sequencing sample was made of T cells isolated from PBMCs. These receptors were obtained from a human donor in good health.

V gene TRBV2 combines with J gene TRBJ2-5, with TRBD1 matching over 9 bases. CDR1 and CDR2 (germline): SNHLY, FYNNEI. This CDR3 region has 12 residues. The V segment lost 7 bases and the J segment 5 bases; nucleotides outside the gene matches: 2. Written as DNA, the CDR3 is TGTGCCAGCACCGGGACAGGGGAGACCCAGTACTTC. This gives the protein CASTGTGETQYF.

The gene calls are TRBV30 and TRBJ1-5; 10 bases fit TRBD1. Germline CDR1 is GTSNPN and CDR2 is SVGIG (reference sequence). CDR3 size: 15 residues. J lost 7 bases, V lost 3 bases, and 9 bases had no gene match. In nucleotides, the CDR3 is TGTGCCTGGAGCATGTTTGGACAGGGGGGCCAGCCCCAGCATTTT. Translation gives CAWSMFGQGGQPQHF.

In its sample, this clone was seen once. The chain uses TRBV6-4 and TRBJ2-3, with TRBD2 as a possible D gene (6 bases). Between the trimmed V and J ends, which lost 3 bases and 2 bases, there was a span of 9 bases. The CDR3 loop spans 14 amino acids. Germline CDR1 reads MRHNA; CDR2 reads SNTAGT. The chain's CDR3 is CASSEGGSTDTQYF. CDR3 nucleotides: TGTGCCAGCAGTGAGGGGGGATCCACAGATACGCAGTATTTT.

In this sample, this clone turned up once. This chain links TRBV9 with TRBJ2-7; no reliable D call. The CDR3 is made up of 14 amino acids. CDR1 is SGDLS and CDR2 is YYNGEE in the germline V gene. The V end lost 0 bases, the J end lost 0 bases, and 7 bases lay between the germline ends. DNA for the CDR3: TGTGCCAGCAGCGTAGATCCGAGCTCCTACGAGCAGTACTTC. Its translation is CASSVDPSSYEQYF.

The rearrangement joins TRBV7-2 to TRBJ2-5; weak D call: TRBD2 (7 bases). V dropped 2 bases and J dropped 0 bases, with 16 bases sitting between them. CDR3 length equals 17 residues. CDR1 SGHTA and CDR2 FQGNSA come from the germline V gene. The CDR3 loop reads CASSLRSGGLDQETQYF. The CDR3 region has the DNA TGTGCCAGCAGCTTAAGGTCCGGGGGGCTCGACCAAGAGACCCAGTACTTC.

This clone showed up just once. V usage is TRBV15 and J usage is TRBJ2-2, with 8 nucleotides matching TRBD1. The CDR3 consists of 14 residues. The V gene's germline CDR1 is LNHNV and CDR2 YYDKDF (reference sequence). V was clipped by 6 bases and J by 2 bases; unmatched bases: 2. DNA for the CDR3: TGTGCCACCAGGGACAGGGTAAACACCGGGGAGCTGTTTTTT. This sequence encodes CATRDRVNTGELFF.

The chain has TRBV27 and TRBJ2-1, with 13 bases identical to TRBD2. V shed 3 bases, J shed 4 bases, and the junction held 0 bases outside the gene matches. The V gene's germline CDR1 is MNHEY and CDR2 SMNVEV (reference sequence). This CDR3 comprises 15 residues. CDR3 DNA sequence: TGTGCCAGCAGTTTGGGACTAGCGGGGTACAATGAGCAGTTCTTC. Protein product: CASSLGLAGYNEQFF.

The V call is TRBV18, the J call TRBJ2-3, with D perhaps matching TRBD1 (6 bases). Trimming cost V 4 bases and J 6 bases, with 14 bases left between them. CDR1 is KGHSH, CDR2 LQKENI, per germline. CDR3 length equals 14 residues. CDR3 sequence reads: CASSLRDIVDTQYF. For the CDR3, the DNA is TGTGCCAGCTCACTCCGGGACATCGTGGATACGCAGTATTTT.

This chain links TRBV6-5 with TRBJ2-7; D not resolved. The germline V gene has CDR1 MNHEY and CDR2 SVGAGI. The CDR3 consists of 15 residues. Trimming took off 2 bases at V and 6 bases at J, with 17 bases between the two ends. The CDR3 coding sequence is TGTGCCAGCAGTTACGACGGCGGTTCTCGAGGCGAGCAGTACTTC. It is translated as CASSYDGGSRGEQYF.

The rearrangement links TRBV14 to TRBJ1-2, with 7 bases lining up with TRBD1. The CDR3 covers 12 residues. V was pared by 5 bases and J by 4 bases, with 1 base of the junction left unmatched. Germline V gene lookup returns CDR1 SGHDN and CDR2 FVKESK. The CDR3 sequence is CASSGTAYGYTF. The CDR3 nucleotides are TGTGCCAGCAGCGGGACAGCCTATGGCTACACCTTC. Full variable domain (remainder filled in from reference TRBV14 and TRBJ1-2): EAGVTQFPSHSVIEKGQTVTLRCDPISGHDNLYWYRRVMGKEIKFLLHFVKESKQDESGMPNNRFLAERTGGTYSTLKVQPAELEDSGVYFCASSGTAYGYTFGSGTRLTVV.

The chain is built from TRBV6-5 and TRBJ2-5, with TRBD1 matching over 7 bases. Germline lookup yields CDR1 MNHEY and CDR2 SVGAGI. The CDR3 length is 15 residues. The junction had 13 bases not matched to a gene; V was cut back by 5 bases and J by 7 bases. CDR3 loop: CASSHNSRGPRTQYF. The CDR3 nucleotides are TGTGCCAGCAGTCACAATTCTAGGGGGCCTCGGACCCAGTACTTC.

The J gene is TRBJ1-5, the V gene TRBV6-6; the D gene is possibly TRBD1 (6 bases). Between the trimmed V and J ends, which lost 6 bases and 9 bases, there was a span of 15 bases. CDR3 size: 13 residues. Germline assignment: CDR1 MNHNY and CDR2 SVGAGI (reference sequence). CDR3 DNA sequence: TGTGCCAGCAGAGCCGAGGGGGACCGGCCCCAGCATTTT. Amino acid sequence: CASRAEGDRPQHF.

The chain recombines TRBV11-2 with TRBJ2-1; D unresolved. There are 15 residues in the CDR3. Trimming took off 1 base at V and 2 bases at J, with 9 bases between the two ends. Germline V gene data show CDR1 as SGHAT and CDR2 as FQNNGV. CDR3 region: CASSLGVLPYNEQFF. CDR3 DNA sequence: TGTGCCAGCAGCTTAGGCGTGTTGCCCTACAATGAGCAGTTCTTC. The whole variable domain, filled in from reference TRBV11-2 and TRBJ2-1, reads EAGVAQSPRYKIIEKRQSVAFWCNPISGHATLYWYQQILGQGPKLLIQFQNNGVVDDSQLPKDRFSAERLKGVDSTLKIQPAKLEDSAVYLCASSLGVLPYNEQFFGPGTRLTVL.